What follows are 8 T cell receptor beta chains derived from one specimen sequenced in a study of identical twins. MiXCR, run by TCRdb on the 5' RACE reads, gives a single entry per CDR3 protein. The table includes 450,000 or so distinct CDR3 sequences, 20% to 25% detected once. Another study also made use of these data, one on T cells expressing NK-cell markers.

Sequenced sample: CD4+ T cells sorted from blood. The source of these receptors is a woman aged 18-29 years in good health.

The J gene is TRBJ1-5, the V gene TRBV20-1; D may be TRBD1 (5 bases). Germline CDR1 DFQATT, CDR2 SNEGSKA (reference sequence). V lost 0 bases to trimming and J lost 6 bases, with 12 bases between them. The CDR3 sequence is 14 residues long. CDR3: CSARDIWGGQPQHF. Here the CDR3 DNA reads TGCAGTGCTAGAGATATATGGGGGGGTCAGCCCCAGCATTTT.

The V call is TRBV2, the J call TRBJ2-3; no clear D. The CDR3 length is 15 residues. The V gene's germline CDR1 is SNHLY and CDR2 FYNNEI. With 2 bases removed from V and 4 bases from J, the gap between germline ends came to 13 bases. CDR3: CASSELRGVPDTQYF. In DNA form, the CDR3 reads TGTGCCAGCAGTGAACTACGCGGAGTCCCAGATACGCAGTATTTT.

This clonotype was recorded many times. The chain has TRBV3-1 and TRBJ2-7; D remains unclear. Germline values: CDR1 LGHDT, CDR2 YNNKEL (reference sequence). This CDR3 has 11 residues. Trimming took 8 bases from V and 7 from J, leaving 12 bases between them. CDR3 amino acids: CASSLDGEQYF. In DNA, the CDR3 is TGTGCCAGCTCCCTTGATGGGGAGCAGTACTTC.

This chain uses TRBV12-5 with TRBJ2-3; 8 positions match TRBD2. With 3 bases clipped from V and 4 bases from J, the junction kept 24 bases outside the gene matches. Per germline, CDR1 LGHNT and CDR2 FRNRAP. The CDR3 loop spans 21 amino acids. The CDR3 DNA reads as TGTGCTAGTGGTTTCCCGGGGACTAGAGGTCTCCTTCGAAAAGAGCCAGATACGCAGTATTTT. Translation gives CASGFPGTRGLLRKEPDTQYF.

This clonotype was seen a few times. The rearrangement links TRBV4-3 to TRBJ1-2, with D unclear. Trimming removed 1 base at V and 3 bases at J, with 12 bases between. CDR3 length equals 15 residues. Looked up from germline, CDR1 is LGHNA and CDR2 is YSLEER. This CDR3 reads CASSQAASSYYGYTF. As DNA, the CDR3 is TGCGCCAGCAGCCAAGCCGCCAGTAGTTACTATGGCTACACCTTC.

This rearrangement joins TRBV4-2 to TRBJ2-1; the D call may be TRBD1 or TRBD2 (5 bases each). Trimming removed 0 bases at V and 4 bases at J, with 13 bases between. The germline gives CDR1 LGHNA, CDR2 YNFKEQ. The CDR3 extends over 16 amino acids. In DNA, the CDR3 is TGTGCCAGCAGCCAAGATTTACGGGGCGCGTACAATGAGCAGTTCTTC. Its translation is CASSQDLRGAYNEQFF.

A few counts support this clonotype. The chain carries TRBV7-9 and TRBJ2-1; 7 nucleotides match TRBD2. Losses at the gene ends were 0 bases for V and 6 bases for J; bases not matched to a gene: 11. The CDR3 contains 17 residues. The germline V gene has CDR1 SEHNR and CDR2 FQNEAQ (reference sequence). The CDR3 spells CASSLAPALASSNEQFF. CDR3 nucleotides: TGTGCCAGCAGCTTAGCACCCGCACTAGCGTCAAGCAATGAGCAGTTCTTC.

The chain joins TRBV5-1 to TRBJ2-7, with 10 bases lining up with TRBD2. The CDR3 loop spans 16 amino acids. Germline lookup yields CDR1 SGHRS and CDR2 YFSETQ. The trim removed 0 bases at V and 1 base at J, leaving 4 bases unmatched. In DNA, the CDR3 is TGCGCCAGCAGCTTGGATCCGGGACTAGCGTCCTACGAGCAGTACTTC. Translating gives CASSLDPGLASYEQYF.